The source of this TCR beta chain is a study of T cell responses to AZD1222 COVID-19 vaccine (dated by TCRdb to the early 2020s). Regarding the complete study: TCR sequencing covered roughly 230 trial participants: 200 to 220 given two doses of AZD1222 and about 26 given two doses of MenACWY control vaccine. Enrollment into the trials was organized by age into subgroups of 18-55, 56-69 and 70-plus years, and those subgroups contained approximately 150, 30 and 60 TCR-sequenced participants, respectively. General findings and caveats noted by the study authors: The whole spike protein was spanned by vaccine-associated CD4 TCRs, and dominant responses were seen in regions 160-218 and 743-854. Epitopes outside the regions mutated in the B.1.351 and B.1.1.7 variants were reportedly recognized by nearly half of the unique spike-specific TCRs. Participants were mostly white British, with more females than males. The authors suggested clonal diversity may have been underestimated. Conclusions about previously exposed vaccinees are limited, since just five to seven AZD1222 recipients were seropositive for SARS-CoV-2 at baseline. In the small 56-69-year group, the increase in depth fell short of significance, most likely because of low power. Because no samples from the day 14 peak response were available, repertoires could be characterized only after the peak T cell response. A significant rise in spike-specific TCR breadth and depth was observed after two AZD1222 doses relative to day 0 and relative to MenACWY recipients.

Notes on this clone: Its antigen remains undetermined. The input lacks base qualities; no much larger clone sits a single base away.

The junction shows trimming of 6 bases on V and 6 bases on J, plus 15 bases between the germline ends. The CDR3 has 13 amino acids, counting the end cysteine and phenylalanine. The DNA shown is the 39-base CDR3, in frame from base 1. CDR1 and CDR2 are drawn from the germline V gene: SQVTM, ANQGSEA. The CDR3 regions of human TCRbeta chains were analyzed by immunosequencing. On the authors' methods: Repertoire TCRs were checked for matches against a reference library of SARS-CoV-2-specific TCRs that had been generated using the MIRA antigen-specificity platform. Breadth was defined as the fraction of unique TCRs that were SARS-CoV-2-associated. Depth was defined as the fraction of total T cells that were SARS-CoV-2-associated. Each spike-specific TCR was assigned to its reactive spike region and to a CD4 or CD8 class using the MIRA data. Log10-transformed breadth and depth values were compared by one-way ANOVA with Sidak's multiple comparisons tests. Here the immuneACCESS table is served through TCRdb, limited to in-frame sequences with V and J called. Missing clones are a known gap in these copies; in checked studies unresolved V genes cover under half, and the rest lacks a known reason. The DNA was the basis for D and trimming; V, J and clone size are from that table. The sample data list some 170,000 clones, and about 91% of these were observed just once. Roughly 4.3% of the sample lies in the top ten.

Explained via the paper, the time point label denotes: baseline before first vaccination. This sample's treatment or condition label indicates: meningococcal conjugate vaccine given as trial control. Vaccinee samples came from UK trials COV001 and COV002, including a single-blind randomized controlled phase 2/3 trial of AZD1222 (ChAdOx1 nCoV-19) in healthy adults. For TCRbeta chain sequencing, PBMC samples from trial participants were taken at day 0 and at day 28 after the second dose. The chain was built from TRBV29-1 and TRBJ2-1; the D region possibly corresponds to TRBD2 (5 bases align). The sequence was collected from an adult in good health. The source material was peripheral blood, sampled on day 0 of MenACWY control vaccination. CDR3 reads: CSVGKELSNEQFF. The sequence in DNA is TGCAGCGTCGGGAAGGAGCTGAGCAATGAGCAGTTCTTC.